A selection of T cell receptor beta chains follows, all from one sample in a study of cytomegalovirus exposure and HLA in healthy donors. The assay was immunoSEQ multiplex PCR, and TCRdb's table has in-frame clones only and misses some. The sample shows 130,000 or so clones, roughly 80% of them seen only once. Input material: PBMCs. The receptor set was obtained from a female donor in good health and CMV-seronegative. Each CDR3 is given with its conserved first and last residue. A D gene is named only where the DNA matches it firmly. Clone size is given for some rows only: seen once, a few or many times, or a class if the clone is expanded.

>few|TRBV4-3|TRBD2|TRBJ2-1
CASSHLAGAGDDEQFF
TGCGCCAGCAGCCACCTAGCGGGAGCAGGAGACGATGAGCAGTTCTTC
>.|TRBV28|.|TRBJ2-7
CASSLYHSPVRPYEQYF
TGTGCCAGCAGTTTATACCATAGCCCCGTACGCCCCTACGAGCAGTACTTC
>.|TRBV7-9|TRBD2|TRBJ2-1
CASSPSAAGGPNEQFF
TGTGCCAGCAGCCCAAGTGCAGCGGGAGGGCCGAATGAGCAGTTCTTC
>few|TRBV14|TRBD2|TRBJ2-1
CASSHGLAGKGEQFF
TGTGCCAGCAGCCACGGACTAGCGGGAAAGGGTGAGCAGTTCTTC
>.|TRBV19|TRBD2|TRBJ2-1
CASSLQITSGRVNEQFF
TGTGCCAGTAGTTTACAAATCACTAGCGGGAGAGTCAATGAGCAGTTCTTC
>few|TRBV4-3|.|TRBJ1-1
CASSQVWGGTGYPFF
TGCGCCAGCAGCCAAGTGTGGGGGGGAACGGGGTACCCTTTCTTT
>.|TRBV27|TRBD1|TRBJ2-2
CASSVTGDTGELFF
TGTGCCAGCAGTGTAACAGGGGACACCGGGGAGCTGTTTTTT
>.|TRBV5-1|.|TRBJ2-1
CASSLSSTDNEQFF
TGCGCCAGCAGCTTGTCTAGTACCGACAATGAGCAGTTCTTC
>few|TRBV29-1|TRBD1|TRBJ2-7
CSVLRDRSSYEQYF
TGCAGCGTTCTCCGGGACAGATCAAGCTACGAGCAGTACTTC
>few|TRBV6-5|TRBD1|TRBJ1-1
CASSSTGAEAFF
TGTGCCAGCAGTTCCACAGGGGCTGAAGCTTTCTTT
>.|TRBV27|TRBD1|TRBJ2-5
CASSRQGQETQYF
TGTGCCAGCAGTAGACAGGGCCAAGAGACCCAGTACTTC
>few|TRBV6-5|.|TRBJ1-2
CASSFGTALNYGYTF
TGTGCCAGCAGTTTCGGGACTGCACTTAACTATGGCTACACCTTC
>few|TRBV9|TRBD1|TRBJ2-5
CASSTGEMDRDRWETQYF
TGTGCCAGCAGCACCGGAGAGATGGACAGGGATCGTTGGGAGACCCAGTACTTC
>.|TRBV28|TRBD1|TRBJ2-7
CASSLLKRTGKDEQYF
TGTGCCAGCAGTTTATTGAAAAGGACAGGGAAGGACGAGCAGTACTTC
>few|TRBV7-2|TRBD1|TRBJ2-7
CASSRDRESEQYF
TGTGCCAGCAGCCGGGACAGGGAAAGCGAGCAGTACTTC
>.|TRBV27|TRBD1|TRBJ1-4
CASSLTVRQGGTNEKLFF
TGTGCCAGCAGTTTAACCGTACGACAGGGGGGCACTAATGAAAAACTGTTTTTT
>.|TRBV7-6|TRBD1|TRBJ1-5
CASSPDRGQGNQPQHF
TGTGCCAGCAGCCCGGACAGGGGGCAAGGCAATCAGCCCCAGCATTTT
>once|TRBV30|.|TRBJ2-1
CAWSSFGRGGSYNEQFF
TGTGCCTGGAGCTCATTCGGGCGAGGGGGATCCTACAATGAGCAGTTCTTC
>.|TRBV11-2|TRBD1|TRBJ1-3
CASSFDRVGNTIYF
TGTGCCAGCAGCTTCGACAGGGTGGGAAACACCATATATTTT
>.|TRBV7-9|TRBD1|TRBJ2-2
CASSSSASDRERAGELFF
TGTGCCAGCAGCTCTTCGGCATCCGACAGGGAACGAGCCGGGGAGCTGTTTTTT
>.|TRBV5-8|TRBD1|TRBJ2-7
CASSPSWRRGQVEQYF
TGTGCCAGCAGTCCTAGCTGGCGCAGGGGACAGGTCGAGCAGTACTTC
>once|TRBV7-2|.|TRBJ2-7
CASSLAGGPYEQYF
TGTGCCAGCAGCTTAGCGGGGGGACCCTACGAGCAGTACTTC
>.|TRBV5-1|.|TRBJ2-2
CASSLVLSTGELFF
TGCGCCAGCAGCTTGGTGCTCAGCACCGGGGAGCTGTTTTTT
>.|TRBV27|TRBD2|TRBJ2-7
CASSNLGLAGDEQYF
TGTGCCAGCAGTAACCTGGGTCTAGCGGGAGACGAGCAGTACTTC
>.|TRBV5-1|.|TRBJ1-1
CASSGQTGNTEAFF
TGCGCCAGCAGTGGACAGACGGGGAACACTGAAGCTTTCTTT
>.|TRBV5-4|.|TRBJ1-1
CASSLGKGGGTEAFF
TGTGCCAGCAGCTTGGGAAAGGGAGGTGGCACTGAAGCTTTCTTT
>.|TRBV11-1|TRBD2|TRBJ2-3
CASRQTSGITDTQYF
TGTGCCAGCAGACAGACTAGCGGGATTACAGATACGCAGTATTTT
>.|TRBV5-4|.|TRBJ1-4
CASSLSGGGEKLFF
TGTGCCAGCAGCTTGTCGGGGGGAGGTGAAAAACTGTTTTTT
>few|TRBV5-1|TRBD1|TRBJ2-7
CASSLRGTGGYEQYF
TGCGCCAGCAGCTTGAGGGGGACAGGGGGCTACGAGCAGTACTTC
>.|TRBV5-4|TRBD1|TRBJ2-3
CASSSDRFGGDTQYF
TGTGCCAGCAGCTCGGACAGGTTTGGAGGAGATACGCAGTATTTT
>.|TRBV7-2|.|TRBJ1-1
CASSPQAGGGTEAFF
TGTGCCAGCAGCCCACAGGCGGGAGGTGGAACTGAAGCTTTCTTT
>.|TRBV6-1|TRBD1|TRBJ1-1
CASIRTGGNTEAFF
TGTGCCAGCATCAGGACAGGGGGCAACACTGAAGCTTTCTTT
>.|TRBV6-1|.|TRBJ1-4
CASTSPGQANEKLFF
TGTGCCAGCACCTCCCCAGGGCAGGCTAATGAAAAACTGTTTTTT
>.|TRBV2|.|TRBJ2-7
CASTPGGRGGEQYF
TGTGCCAGCACCCCGGGGGGAAGGGGGGGCGAGCAGTACTTC
>.|TRBV19|TRBD1|TRBJ2-2
CASSFPGGAYTGELFF
TGTGCCAGTAGTTTCCCAGGGGGCGCGTACACCGGGGAGCTGTTTTTT
>.|TRBV7-9|.|TRBJ2-3
CASSSSTDTQYF
TGTGCCAGCAGCTCAAGCACAGATACGCAGTATTTT
>.|TRBV6-1|.|TRBJ2-3
CASRKPGSTDTQYF
TGTGCCAGCAGAAAGCCCGGTAGCACAGATACGCAGTATTTT
>.|TRBV28|.|TRBJ2-7
CASSPLGGAAYF
TGTGCCAGCAGTCCTCTGGGGGGTGCGGCGTACTTC
>.|TRBV11-1|.|TRBJ1-1
CASSLDPRNTEAFF
TGTGCCAGCAGCTTAGATCCCAGGAACACTGAAGCTTTCTTT
>.|TRBV7-2|TRBD1|TRBJ1-2
CASTLQGDLYGYTF
TGTGCCAGCACTCTACAGGGGGATCTCTATGGCTACACCTTC
>.|TRBV5-1|TRBD1|TRBJ2-7
CASSPPGGADEQYF
TGCGCCAGCAGCCCCCCAGGGGGCGCCGACGAGCAGTACTTC
>few|TRBV27|TRBD1|TRBJ1-6
CASSFWTGVRSPLHF
TGTGCCAGCAGTTTCTGGACAGGGGTACGATCACCCCTCCACTTT
>few|TRBV5-5|.|TRBJ1-2
CASTPWGEFYGYTF
TGTGCCAGCACCCCGTGGGGCGAATTTTATGGCTACACCTTC
>.|TRBV7-2|TRBD1|TRBJ1-1
CASSTGANTEAFF
TGTGCCAGCTCGACAGGGGCGAACACTGAAGCTTTCTTT
>.|TRBV7-2|.|TRBJ1-1
CASSLVGGGMNTEAFF
TGTGCCAGCAGCTTAGTAGGGGGAGGGATGAACACTGAAGCTTTCTTT
>once|TRBV23-1|.|TRBJ2-2
CAKKEQQRNTGELFF
TGCGCCAAAAAAGAGCAGCAGCGGAACACCGGGGAGCTGTTTTTT
>.|TRBV19|.|TRBJ2-5
CASSTRRPKDFLETQYF
TGTGCCAGTAGTACCCGAAGGCCCAAAGACTTCTTAGAGACCCAGTACTTC
>few|TRBV2|.|TRBJ2-3
CASSGDWLTDTQYF
TGTGCCAGCAGTGGGGACTGGCTCACAGATACGCAGTATTTT
>few|TRBV7-2|.|TRBJ2-2
CASSLARGGSTGELFF
TGTGCCAGCAGCTTAGCGAGGGGGGGCAGCACCGGGGAGCTGTTTTTT
>.|TRBV28|.|TRBJ2-2
CASSSGPRAGELFF
TGTGCCAGCAGCTCCGGGCCGCGGGCCGGGGAGCTGTTTTTT
>.|TRBV7-9|.|TRBJ1-4
CASGEGGVNEKLFF
TGTGCCAGCGGGGAAGGAGGGGTTAATGAAAAACTGTTTTTT
>.|TRBV5-6|.|TRBJ1-5
CASSFRQGNQPQHF
TGTGCCAGCAGCTTTCGACAGGGCAATCAGCCCCAGCATTTT
>.|TRBV30|.|TRBJ1-4
CAWRKPGDEKLFF
TGTGCCTGGAGAAAACCGGGGGATGAAAAACTGTTTTTT
>.|TRBV28|.|TRBJ2-1
CASGLNNEQFF
TGTGCCAGCGGCTTAAATAATGAGCAGTTCTTC
>.|TRBV7-3|.|TRBJ2-1
CASSRDMGDNEQFF
TGTGCCAGCAGCCGGGACATGGGGGACAATGAGCAGTTCTTC